Below, 9 T cell receptor beta chains from the same sample are listed, as sequenced in a study of cytomegalovirus exposure and HLA in healthy donors. The PCR made use of 60 Vbeta and 13 Jbeta primers. Profiling relied on immunoSEQ multiplex PCR, and the TCRdb table lists in-frame clones only, not all of them. The table records roughly 100,000 clones, 73% of them present only once. The material sequenced was PBMCs. The source of these receptors is a man aged 40-50 years in good health and CMV-seronegative.

This clone was detected a few times. The rearrangement uses TRBV7-9 and TRBJ1-3; D might be TRBD1 (5 bases). CDR1 and CDR2 (germline): SEHNR, FQNEAQ (reference sequence). The CDR3 runs 15 residues. V was shortened by 3 bases and J by 0 bases, with 9 bases between the two germline ends. CDR3 region: CASSFQGTSGNTIYF. For the CDR3, the DNA is TGTGCCAGCAGCTTTCAGGGCACCTCTGGAAACACCATATATTTT.

Points on this clone: Germline and junction disagree at one end, which may indicate a read error. The rearrangement joins TRBV7-9 to TRBJ2-5; no clear D. The CDR3 consists of 12 residues. Germline lookup yields CDR1 SEHNR and CDR2 FQNEAQ (reference sequence). The CDR3 coding sequence is TGTTCCAGCAGCTGGGCAGAAGAGACCCAGTACTTC. Amino acid sequence: CSSSWAEETQYF.

The CDR3 DNA is TGTGCCAGCAGTCGGACTACCCAAGAGACCCAGTACTTC. It is translated as CASSRTTQETQYF. The chain couples TRBV6-5 to TRBJ2-5; D might be TRBD2 (6 bases). The CDR3 is 13 amino acids. Germline V gives CDR1 MNHEY, CDR2 SVGAGI. Between the trimmed V and J ends, which lost 5 bases and 1 base, there was a span of 8 bases.

The genes are TRBV29-1 and TRBJ2-1, with 7 bases aligning to TRBD1. This CDR3 region has 14 residues. The V and J ends lost 7 bases and 6 bases, in that order; junction bases with no gene match: 12. CDR1 is SQVTM and CDR2 is ANQGSEA in the germline V gene. CDR3 loop: CSACDRDRTNEQFF. As DNA, the CDR3 is TGCAGCGCCTGCGACAGGGATAGAACCAATGAGCAGTTCTTC.

V and J are TRBV5-1 and TRBJ1-6; a weak D match, TRBD1 (6 bases). Germline values: CDR1 SGHRS, CDR2 YFSETQ. CDR3 length: 15 amino acids. Trimming took 4 bases from V and 9 from J, leaving 17 bases between them. CDR3 nucleotide sequence: TGCGCCAGCAGCCCCGGGACACTCGAAAGTTCACCCCTCCACTTT. Its protein is CASSPGTLESSPLHF.

The J gene is TRBJ2-7, the V gene TRBV4-1; 8 bases agree with TRBD2. V shed 1 base, J shed 0 bases, and the junction held 5 bases outside the gene matches. Germline V gene lookup returns CDR1 MGHRA and CDR2 YSYEKL. The CDR3 contains 16 residues. This CDR3 reads CASSQVPSGGSYEQYF. In nucleotides, the CDR3 is TGCGCCAGCAGCCAAGTGCCCAGCGGGGGCTCCTACGAGCAGTACTTC.

The CDR3: CASSPRLVDTEAFF. CDR3 coding DNA: TGTGCCAGCAGCCCCAGACTTGTAGACACTGAAGCTTTCTTT. The rearrangement uses TRBV11-2 and TRBJ1-1; D is unclear. CDR3 length: 14 residues. V lost 5 bases to trimming and J lost 3 bases, with 13 bases between them. The germline V gene has CDR1 SGHAT and CDR2 FQNNGV.

There are a few counts of this clone. The chain is built from TRBV5-4 and TRBJ1-3; 7 bases match TRBD1. Trimming at V came to 4 bases and at J to 2 bases, leaving 9 bases not matched to a gene. The CDR3 covers 16 residues. Germline CDR1 SGHNT, CDR2 YYREEE (reference sequence). CDR3 DNA sequence: TGTGCCAGCAGCCAGAGAAACAGGGGTGCTGGAAACACCATATATTTT. It codes for CASSQRNRGAGNTIYF.

The rearrangement joins TRBV19 to TRBJ1-2; TRBD1 matches 9 bases. V lost 3 bases to trimming and J lost 3 bases; unmatched junction nucleotides: 2. Germline-derived CDR1 and CDR2 are LNHDA and SQIVND (reference sequence). CDR3 length equals 14 residues. CDR3 sequence (DNA): TGTGCCAGTAGTATGACAGGGGGTGACTATGGCTACACCTTC. It specifies CASSMTGGDYGYTF.